Shown below are 32 T cell receptor beta chains from a single sample sequenced in a study of T cells after yellow fever vaccination. TCRdb analysed the 5' RACE reads with MiXCR anew, one entry per CDR3 protein. The sample carries 320,000 or so distinct CDR3 sequences, about 8.3% recorded once. The sample was PBMCs, taken roughly 45 days after the first yellow fever vaccination. These receptors were obtained from a man aged 18 to 29 who received the YFV17D yellow fever vaccine.

The V and J genes are TRBV9 and TRBJ2-5, with 9 bases aligning to TRBD1. The germline V gene encodes CDR1 SGDLS and CDR2 YYNGEE. The CDR3 spans 14 residues. Losses at the gene ends were 3 bases for V and 6 bases for J; bases not matched to a gene: 6. This CDR3 reads CASSAQGAGKTQYF. In DNA, the CDR3 is TGTGCCAGCAGCGCACAGGGGGCGGGGAAGACCCAGTACTTC.

V is TRBV7-2 and J is TRBJ2-3; D possibly uses TRBD1 or TRBD2 (6 bases each). There are 17 residues in the CDR3. V was trimmed by 0 bases and J by 0 bases, leaving 13 bases between them. The germline CDR1 and CDR2 sequences are SGHTA and FQGNSA. The CDR3 DNA reads TGTGCCAGCAGCTTAGCCCCAGGGGCGGGGAGCACAGATACGCAGTATTTT. It codes for CASSLAPGAGSTDTQYF.

This clonotype has more than one count but fewer than ten. This chain links TRBV11-2 with TRBJ1-5; D ambiguous. CDR1 is SGHAT, CDR2 FQNNGV, per germline. This CDR3 is built from 17 residues. The V and J ends lost 0 bases and 0 bases respectively, with 12 bases between them. CDR3 nucleotides: TGTGCCAGCAGCTTAGATTGGTCAGCTTATAGCAATCAGCCCCAGCATTTT. Protein sequence: CASSLDWSAYSNQPQHF.

This clonotype showed up many times. This chain connects TRBV6-2 or TRBV6-3 to TRBJ2-1; D perhaps matches TRBD1 (5 bases). CDR1 is MNHEY and CDR2 is SVGEGT in the germline V gene. This CDR3 spans 13 amino acids. V lost 6 bases and J lost 5, with 11 bases in between. The CDR3 nucleotides read TGTGCCAGCAGACGGACAATAAACAATGAGCAGTTCTTC. It yields the protein CASRRTINNEQFF.

V usage is TRBV10-3 and J usage is TRBJ2-1; D is perhaps TRBD1 or TRBD2 (5 bases each). V lost 11 bases and J lost 8, with 19 bases in between. CDR1 is ENHRY and CDR2 is SYGVKD in the germline V gene. The CDR3 spans 13 residues. The CDR3 nucleotides read TGTGCCGTCCACGGGACCGGAGAGGATGAGCAGTTCTTC. Its protein product is CAVHGTGEDEQFF.

This clonotype turned up a few times. This chain links TRBV4-3 with TRBJ2-3, with 11 positions matching TRBD1. CDR1 LGHNA and CDR2 YSLEER come from the germline V gene. The CDR3 contains 16 residues. V lost 2 bases and J lost 4; bases outside the gene matches: 5. Here the CDR3 reads CASSQLGQGAADTQYF. The CDR3 DNA reads TGCGCCAGCAGCCAACTTGGACAGGGGGCCGCAGATACGCAGTATTTT.

This clonotype was counted between two and nine times. This chain connects TRBV18 to TRBJ1-5; TRBD1 agrees at 10 bases. The germline gives CDR1 KGHSH, CDR2 LQKENI. The V segment lost 2 bases and the J segment 8 bases; nucleotides outside the gene matches: 3. This CDR3 has 14 residues. In DNA form, the CDR3 reads TGTGCCAGCTCACCAAGACAGGGGGCAGAGCCCCAGCATTTT. Translating it yields CASSPRQGAEPQHF.

V is TRBV15 and J is TRBJ2-1, with 7 bases lining up with TRBD1. Germline lookup yields CDR1 LNHNV and CDR2 YYDKDF (reference sequence). CDR3 size: 17 residues. V dropped 0 bases and J dropped 8; count of bases not matched to a gene: 13. The CDR3: CATSRDYGQAPSHEQFF. In DNA, the CDR3 is TGTGCCACCAGCAGAGATTATGGACAGGCCCCTAGCCATGAGCAGTTCTTC. Full variable domain (remainder filled in from reference TRBV15 and TRBJ2-1): DAMVIQNPRYQVTQFGKPVTLSCSQTLNHNVMYWYQQKSSQAPKLLFHYYDKDFNNEADTPDNFQSRRPNTSFCFLDIRSPGLGDTAMYLCATSRDYGQAPSHEQFFGPGTRLTVL.

This clonotype was detected a few times. The chain couples TRBV5-1 to TRBJ2-5, with 9 bases matching TRBD2. There are 15 residues in the CDR3. The ends lost 3 bases at V and 2 bases at J; junction bases unmatched: 5. Germline V gene data show CDR1 as SGHRS and CDR2 as YFSETQ. The CDR3 sequence: CASSSDSGGQETQYF. The CDR3 DNA reads as TGCGCCAGCAGCTCAGATAGCGGGGGTCAAGAGACCCAGTACTTC.

The chain recombines TRBV12-3 or TRBV12-4 with TRBJ2-7; the D is unclear. The length of the CDR3 is 13 residues. V gave up 6 bases and J gave up 0 bases, with 9 bases separating them. DNA for the CDR3: TGTGCCAGCAGCCAGAGTTACTCCTACGAGCAGTACTTC. It yields the protein CASSQSYSYEQYF.

This clonotype was picked up a small number of times. V gene TRBV18 combines with J gene TRBJ2-3; a possible D gene is TRBD2 (7 bases). Deletions cut 5 bases from V and 4 bases from J, with 13 bases between. Per germline, CDR1 KGHSH and CDR2 LQKENI. CDR3 length: 14 amino acids. The CDR3 reads CASSTGGRSDTQYF. The CDR3 nucleotides read TGTGCCAGCTCAACGGGGGGCAGGTCAGATACGCAGTATTTT. Supplemented by reference TRBV18 and TRBJ2-3, the full variable domain reads NAGVMQNPRHLVRRRGQEARLRCSPMKGHSHVYWYRQLPEEGLKFMVYLQKENIIDESGMPKERFSAEFPKEGPSILRIQQVVRGDSAAYFCASSTGGRSDTQYFGPGTRLTVL.

This clonotype was counted at least ten times. This chain uses TRBV20-1 with TRBJ2-3; 7 bases agree with TRBD2. J was trimmed by 6 bases and V by 3 bases; bases with no gene match: 6. The CDR3 totals 13 residues. Per the germline V gene, CDR1 is DFQATT and CDR2 is SNEGSKA (reference sequence). The CDR3 protein is CSASPGLVDTQYF. The CDR3 nucleotides read TGCAGTGCTAGCCCCGGACTAGTCGATACGCAGTATTTT.

The chain combines TRBV20-1 with TRBJ2-6; D not resolved. CDR3 length: 15 residues. The germline V gene encodes CDR1 DFQATT and CDR2 SNEGSKA (reference sequence). V dropped 6 bases and J dropped 1 base, with 13 bases sitting between them. CDR3 in amino acids: CSARPVTSGANVLTF. The CDR3 DNA sequence: TGCAGTGCGAGACCCGTGACGTCTGGGGCCAACGTCCTGACTTTC.

This chain joins TRBV24-1 and TRBJ1-5; D may be TRBD1 (5 bases). The germline gives CDR1 KGHDR, CDR2 SFDVKD. CDR3 size: 13 residues. Trimming shortened V by 0 bases and J by 11 bases, and 10 bases separated the two germline ends. The CDR3, as DNA: TGTGCCACCAGTGATTTGTCTGGGGGTTCCCAGCATTTT. Its protein is CATSDLSGGSQHF.

In its sample, this clonotype was seen a few times. The rearrangement links TRBV5-6 to TRBJ2-1; the match to TRBD2 covers 13 bases. The ends lost 4 bases at V and 10 bases at J; junction bases unmatched: 5. The CDR3 spans 14 residues. Germline V gives CDR1 SGHDT, CDR2 YYEEEE. The CDR3, as DNA: TGTGCCAGCAGCCTCACTAGCGGGGGGGAGGAGCAGTTCTTC. It specifies CASSLTSGGEEQFF.

The V call is TRBV4-3, the J call TRBJ1-1; D call uncertain. Trimming took 0 bases from V and 3 from J, leaving 17 bases between them. The germline V gene encodes CDR1 LGHNA and CDR2 YSLEER. The length of the CDR3 is 17 residues. CDR3 nucleotide sequence: TGCGCCAGCAGCCAAGATCCGCCTGGGGTCAGGCACACTGAAGCTTTCTTT. Translated, it gives CASSQDPPGVRHTEAFF.

V is TRBV7-2 and J is TRBJ2-3; possible D gene TRBD2, 6 bases. Germline V gene sequence: CDR1 SGHTA, CDR2 FQGNSA. The CDR3 runs 16 residues. Trimming took 5 bases from V and 5 from J, leaving 20 bases between them. This chain's CDR3 is CASSPQGGWREDTQYF. The CDR3 DNA reads as TGTGCCAGCAGCCCTCAGGGAGGATGGAGAGAAGATACGCAGTATTTT.

The chain is built from TRBV25-1 and TRBJ2-7, with D perhaps given as TRBD1 or TRBD2 (6 bases each). Germline lookup yields CDR1 MGHDK and CDR2 SYGVNS. Trimming shortened V by 2 bases and J by 6 bases, and 20 bases separated the two germline ends. There are 16 residues in the CDR3. The CDR3 loop reads CASSEIPRGAAGEQYF. The CDR3 DNA sequence: TGTGCCAGCAGTGAAATCCCGAGGGGGGCTGCAGGCGAGCAGTACTTC.

The chain carries TRBV7-9 and TRBJ2-3, with D perhaps TRBD1 or TRBD2 (5 bases each). CDR1 is SEHNR, CDR2 FQNEAQ, per germline (reference sequence). CDR3 length equals 16 residues. Trimming shortened V by 5 bases and J by 6 bases, and 21 bases separated the two germline ends. The CDR3 region is CASSPPPGRPRDTQYF. CDR3 DNA sequence: TGTGCCAGCAGCCCCCCCCCGGGACGCCCAAGGGATACGCAGTATTTT.

The gene calls are TRBV6-1 and TRBJ2-5; 7 bases line up with TRBD2. The CDR3 has 13 amino acids. Germline CDR1 and CDR2: MNHNS and SASEGT. Losses at the gene ends were 7 bases for V and 6 bases for J; bases not matched to a gene: 8. CDR3 sequence: CASNHRTSQTQYF. In nucleotides, the CDR3 is TGTGCCAGCAACCATAGGACTAGTCAGACCCAGTACTTC.

The J gene is TRBJ1-1, the V gene TRBV11-2, with 8 bases fitting TRBD1. Trimming removed 0 bases from V and 11 bases from J; junction bases left unmatched: 8. This CDR3 has 14 residues. Germline lookup yields CDR1 SGHAT and CDR2 FQNNGV. CDR3 region: CASSLESGQGAAFF. The DNA for the CDR3 is TGTGCCAGCAGCTTAGAGTCAGGGCAGGGGGCCGCTTTCTTT.

This clonotype was seen repeatedly, ten times or more. The V and J genes are TRBV18 and TRBJ1-1, with 10 bases fitting TRBD1. The trim removed 4 bases at V and 2 bases at J, leaving 4 bases unmatched. Germline V CDR1 and CDR2: KGHSH, LQKENI. This CDR3 contains 15 residues. Here the CDR3 DNA reads TGTGCCAGCTCACTTTCGACAGGGGGCAACACTGAAGCTTTCTTT. Its translation is CASSLSTGGNTEAFF.

This rearrangement joins TRBV3-1 to TRBJ2-5, with unresolved D. The CDR3 spans 12 residues. The germline V gene encodes CDR1 LGHDT and CDR2 YNNKEL (reference sequence). The V and J ends lost 0 bases and 7 bases respectively, with 6 bases between them. The CDR3 DNA is TGTGCCAGCAGCCAAGATGAGAGGACCCAGTACTTC. Amino acid sequence: CASSQDERTQYF.

This clonotype showed up just a few times. This chain joins TRBV5-1 and TRBJ2-1; the D gene is possibly TRBD2 (5 bases). There are 13 residues in the CDR3. Trimming removed 5 bases at V and 7 bases at J, with 13 bases between. CDR1 and CDR2 (germline): SGHRS, YFSETQ. In DNA, the CDR3 is TGCGCCAGCAGTTGGCCCCGGGATAATGAGCAGTTCTTC. Amino acids: CASSWPRDNEQFF.

The V and J genes are TRBV4-1 and TRBJ1-2; TRBD1 is a possible D gene (6 bases). V was clipped by 1 base and J by 3 bases, with 6 bases between them. This CDR3 is 13 amino acids long. Germline CDR1 is MGHRA and CDR2 is YSYEKL. This CDR3 reads CASSQAGDYGYTF. In DNA form, the CDR3 reads TGCGCCAGCAGCCAAGCAGGGGACTATGGCTACACCTTC.

This clonotype was counted only a few times. The rearrangement uses TRBV7-6 and TRBJ2-7, with 7 bases that match TRBD2. Germline V CDR1 and CDR2: SGHVS, FNYEAQ. The J segment lost 2 bases and the V segment lost 5 bases, leaving 12 bases of the junction unmatched. The CDR3 has 16 residues. The DNA for the CDR3 is TGTGCCAGCAGCCCCTACGGGGGGTCCTCCCCCTACGAGCAGTACTTC. This encodes CASSPYGGSSPYEQYF.

Many counts were recorded for this clonotype. The genes are TRBV9 and TRBJ2-2; D not certain. Per the germline V gene, CDR1 is SGDLS and CDR2 is YYNGEE. The CDR3 sequence is 13 residues long. Trimming took off 7 bases at V and 0 bases at J, with 7 bases between the two ends. CDR3 coding DNA: TGTGCCAGCCGGACGGCGAACACCGGGGAGCTGTTTTTT. Protein sequence: CASRTANTGELFF.

This clonotype appeared a few times. J is TRBJ1-5 and V is TRBV5-1; 8 bases map to TRBD1. In germline, CDR1 is SGHRS, CDR2 YFSETQ. There are 16 residues in the CDR3. The trim removed 4 bases at V and 2 bases at J, leaving 8 bases unmatched. The CDR3 loop reads CASSLQGVTGNQPQHF. In DNA, the CDR3 is TGCGCCAGCAGCCTACAGGGGGTTACGGGCAATCAGCCCCAGCATTTT.

The table lists this clonotype with a few counts. The genes are TRBV7-3 and TRBJ2-3; D not certain. V was clipped by 5 bases and J by 4 bases, with 7 bases between them. The germline gives CDR1 SGHTA, CDR2 FQGTGA. This CDR3 spans 12 amino acids. The CDR3 is CASSRASDTQYF. The CDR3 DNA sequence: TGTGCCAGCAGCCGGGCGTCAGATACGCAGTATTTT. Full variable domain (rest looked up from reference TRBV7-3 and TRBJ2-3): GAGVSQTPSNKVTEKGKYVELRCDPISGHTALYWYRQSLGQGPEFLIYFQGTGAADDSGLPNDRFFAVRPEGSVSTLKIQRTERGDSAVYLCASSRASDTQYFGPGTRLTVL.

The rearrangement uses TRBV7-2 and TRBJ1-5, with 9 bases that match TRBD1. V was pared by 5 bases and J by 7 bases, with 6 bases of the junction left unmatched. This CDR3 is built from 14 residues. Looked up from germline, CDR1 is SGHTA and CDR2 is FQGNSA. Written as DNA, the CDR3 is TGTGCCAGCAGCGGGACAGGGCGCTACCAGCCCCAGCATTTT. It is translated as CASSGTGRYQPQHF. Variable domain in full (rest from reference TRBV7-2 and TRBJ1-5): GAGVSQSPSNKVTEKGKDVELRCDPISGHTALYWYRQSLGQGLEFLIYFQGNSAPDKSGLPSDRFSAERTGGSVSTLTIQRTQQEDSAVYLCASSGTGRYQPQHFGDGTRLSIL.

This clonotype was picked up a small number of times. The chain joins TRBV12-3 or TRBV12-4 to TRBJ2-3; 7 bases line up with TRBD2. V gave up 5 bases and J gave up 0 bases; unmatched junction bases: 11. The CDR3 sequence is 17 residues long. The CDR3 here is CASSTIFGGESTDTQYF. In DNA form, the CDR3 reads TGTGCCAGCAGTACTATTTTTGGGGGGGAAAGCACAGATACGCAGTATTTT.

This clonotype was counted at least ten times. The chain is built from TRBV6-5 and TRBJ2-2, with 8 bases identical to TRBD1. CDR3 length: 19 amino acids. Trimming at V came to 0 bases and at J to 7 bases, leaving 16 bases not matched to a gene. The germline CDR1 and CDR2 sequences are MNHEY and SVGAGI. DNA of the CDR3: TGTGCCAGCAGTTACTCGTTGAATTCCCAGGGGGCGCGTATCGGGGAGCTGTTTTTT. Translation gives CASSYSLNSQGARIGELFF.